This entry concerns a single T cell receptor (beta chain). The antigen is not known. The junction does not match germline at one end; this may be a read error. Each donor was a healthy Caucasian individual from Russia, aged about 6 to 90. About 10 milliliters of peripheral blood were drawn from each donor. Germline-derived CDR1 and CDR2 are MGHRA and YSYEKL. The CDR3 is 16 amino acids. The use of a sample-barcoded 5' primer and a J-beta primer mix characterized a second PCR of roughly 6 to 11 cycles. TCRdb analysed the 5' RACE reads with MiXCR anew, one entry per CDR3 protein. Of roughly 1,500,000 distinct CDR3 sequences listed, about 31% are singletons. The data belong to a study of blood T cells in healthy people across ages. Study context: Through template switching, about one barcoded beta molecule was captured per two T cells, as measured in model experiments.

Study-level points and caveats: Naive CD4+ cell counts and diversity both ran higher in long-lived than in aged donors.

The receptor was derived from a woman aged 25 to 39 in good health. The rearrangement uses TRBV4-1 and TRBJ2-5; 7 nucleotides line up with TRBD1. The sample comprised blood. CDR3 sequence (DNA): TGCGCCGGCAGCCAAGGCAGGGACAGCAATAAAGAGACCCAGTACTTC. Translating gives CAGSQGRDSNKETQYF.